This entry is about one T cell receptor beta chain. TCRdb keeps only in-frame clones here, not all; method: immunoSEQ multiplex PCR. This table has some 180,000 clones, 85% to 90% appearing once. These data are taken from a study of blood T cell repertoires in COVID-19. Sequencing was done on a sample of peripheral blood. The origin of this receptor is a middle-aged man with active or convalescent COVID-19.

CDR3 in amino acids: CASSLGVTVVYGYTF. Written as DNA, the CDR3 is TGTGCCAGCAGCTTGGGAGTTACCGTTGTCTATGGCTACACCTTC. The rearrangement joins TRBV5-4 to TRBJ1-2; the D is unclear. V was pared by 0 bases and J by 4 bases, with 13 bases between. Germline-derived CDR1 and CDR2 are SGHNT and YYREEE (reference sequence). The CDR3 sequence is 15 residues long.